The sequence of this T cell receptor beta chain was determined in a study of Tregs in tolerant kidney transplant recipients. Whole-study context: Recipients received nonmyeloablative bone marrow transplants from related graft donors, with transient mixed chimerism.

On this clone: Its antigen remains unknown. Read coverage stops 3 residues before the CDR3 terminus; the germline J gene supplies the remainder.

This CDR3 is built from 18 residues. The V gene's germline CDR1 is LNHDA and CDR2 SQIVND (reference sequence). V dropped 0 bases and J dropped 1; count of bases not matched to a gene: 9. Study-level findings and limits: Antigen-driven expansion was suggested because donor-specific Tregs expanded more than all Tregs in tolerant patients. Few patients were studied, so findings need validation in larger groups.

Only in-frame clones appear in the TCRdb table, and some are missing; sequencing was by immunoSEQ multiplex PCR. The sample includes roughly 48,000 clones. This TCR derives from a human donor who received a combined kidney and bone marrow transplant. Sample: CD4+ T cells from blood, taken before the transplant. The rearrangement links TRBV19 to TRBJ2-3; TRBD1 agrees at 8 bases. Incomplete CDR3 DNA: TGTGCCAGTAGTATAGATCATCGGACAGGGTCAGGCACAGATACG. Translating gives CASSIDHRTGSGTDT. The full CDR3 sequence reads CASSIDHRTGSGTDTQYF.